Described below is a single TCR beta chain sequence and its context. Trimming stripped 6 bases from V and 4 bases from J, with 15 bases between. The CDR3 extends over 14 amino acids. From germline, CDR1 is MNHEY and CDR2 SVGAGI. This sample was included in a study of cytomegalovirus exposure and HLA in healthy donors. Sequenced by immunoSEQ multiplex PCR; TCRdb stores in-frame clones only, minus some. The sample records some 48,000 clones, 88% being singletons. The sequencing input was PBMCs. This receptor was identified in a woman aged 30 to 39 in good health and CMV-seronegative. The chain combines TRBV6-5 with TRBJ1-1; maybe TRBD1 (5 bases). CDR3 in DNA: TGTGCCAGCAGACCCCCGCAAGGGGCCACTGAAGCTTTCTTT. It translates to CASRPPQGATEAFF.